A selection of T cell receptor beta chains follows, all from one sample in a study of spatial heterogeneity in lung cancer. TCRdb passed the 5' RACE reads through MiXCR, listing each CDR3 protein once. This sample has 6,000 to 8,000 distinct CDR3 sequences, with approximately 9.9% found just once. The material was normal lung tissue next to the tumor, obtained at surgery. The receptors were sampled from a male donor with early-stage non-small cell lung cancer. CDR3s include the opening cysteine and the closing phenylalanine or tryptophan. The order of the fields is CDR3 DNA, CDR3 protein, D gene, clone size, V gene, J gene. The D gene is left open where the match is weak. Only some rows state a clone size, as once, few, many or a class for expanded clones.

TGTGCCAGCAGTTACCTAGCAGGGGGCCGCACTGAAGCTTTCTTT	CASSYLAGGRTEAFF	TRBD1	-	TRBV6-5	TRBJ1-1
TGTGCTAGCAGTGTACAGGGGGACGAGCAGTTCTTC	CASSVQGDEQFF	TRBD1	-	TRBV9	TRBJ2-1
TGTGCCAGCAGTCTTAGCGGGGGTAACAATGAGCAGTTCTTC	CASSLSGGNNEQFF	TRBD2	-	TRBV6-5	TRBJ2-1
TGTGCCAGCAGCCCCATTGGGGGGGAAGATCAGCCCCAGCATTTT	CASSPIGGEDQPQHF	-	many	TRBV7-9	TRBJ1-5
TGTGCCAGCAGTAGACTAGCGGGGGGCTCCTACAATGAGCAGTTCTTC	CASSRLAGGSYNEQFF	TRBD2	many	TRBV6-2/TRBV6-3	TRBJ2-1
TGTGCCAGCAGTGAAAACCCAGGAAGCTCCTACAATGAGCAGTTCTTC	CASSENPGSSYNEQFF	-	many	TRBV6-1	TRBJ2-1
TGTGCCAGCAGCCAAGTTCGCGAGCAGTTCTTC	CASSQVREQFF	-	many	TRBV14	TRBJ2-1
TGCAGTGCTAGAGGACTAGCGGGAGCCTCCTACGAGCAGTACTTC	CSARGLAGASYEQYF	TRBD2	many	TRBV20-1	TRBJ2-7
TGCAGTGCTAGAGCCCTCCCAGGACAGGGGGCGTACGAGCAGTACTTC	CSARALPGQGAYEQYF	TRBD1	-	TRBV20-1	TRBJ2-7
TGCGCCAGCAGTGGGAGGGAGCCCCTAAAATTCTTCTACGAGCAGTACTTC	CASSGREPLKFFYEQYF	-	medium-sized	TRBV10-2	TRBJ2-7
TGTGCCACCAGCAGGACCAGGCAGTACGAGCAGTACTTC	CATSRTRQYEQYF	-	-	TRBV15	TRBJ2-7
TGTGCCAGCCGATTGACAGGGGTGCGGCAGCCCCAGCATTTT	CASRLTGVRQPQHF	TRBD1	-	TRBV28	TRBJ1-5
TGTGCCAGCAGTGAAAGAAGTTGGACAGGGGGAGGTCAGCCCCAGCATTTT	CASSERSWTGGGQPQHF	TRBD1	-	TRBV6-1	TRBJ1-5
TGTGCCAGCAGCAAGGGACTAGCGGGGGTCAATGAGCAGTTCTTC	CASSKGLAGVNEQFF	TRBD2	many	TRBV5-4	TRBJ2-1
TGTGCCACCCGGTCGAGGGACACCACAGATACGCAGTATTTT	CATRSRDTTDTQYF	-	many	TRBV24-1	TRBJ2-3
TGTGCCAGCAGTTTTCTCGCGGGAGTTCCCTCCTACGAGCAGTACTTC	CASSFLAGVPSYEQYF	TRBD2	many	TRBV28	TRBJ2-7
TGTGCCAGCAGTTACTCGAGGGACAGGGAGGGCTACACCTTC	CASSYSRDREGYTF	TRBD1	many	TRBV6-5	TRBJ1-2
TGCAGCGCCGACGGGACAGGCTCCTACGAGCAGTACTTC	CSADGTGSYEQYF	TRBD1	-	TRBV29-1	TRBJ2-7
TGTGCCAGCAGCTGGCGACTAGAATTTGAAGATGAGCAGTTCTTC	CASSWRLEFEDEQFF	-	-	TRBV5-4	TRBJ2-1
TGTGCCACCCAGGGCGGGACTAGCGGTGGTGCGCAGTACTTC	CATQGGTSGGAQYF	TRBD2	many	TRBV7-9	TRBJ2-7
TGTGCCACCAGTGATGGGGGCAGGAATGAAGCTTTCTTT	CATSDGGRNEAFF	-	many	TRBV24-1	TRBJ1-1
TGTGCCAGCAGCTATGGACCTATTGGGAAGGAGTACTTC	CASSYGPIGKEYF	-	medium-sized	TRBV28	TRBJ2-7
TGCAGCGTTGAAGATCTTCATCGCTCCAATGAGCAGTTCTTC	CSVEDLHRSNEQFF	-	many	TRBV29-1	TRBJ2-1
TGCGCCAGCAGCTGGGGACAGGGGGAAGAAAAACTGTTTTTT	CASSWGQGEEKLFF	TRBD1	many	TRBV5-1	TRBJ1-4
TGCAGCGTTGAGGTTCAGGAGAAAAAAGAGACCCAGTACTTC	CSVEVQEKKETQYF	-	few	TRBV29-1	TRBJ2-5
TGTGCCAGCAGCTTGGGGCGGGAGAGGAGGACAGATACGCAGTATTTT	CASSLGRERRTDTQYF	TRBD2	many	TRBV5-6	TRBJ2-3
TGTGCCAGCAGCGGGACAAACTACAATGAGCAGTTCTTC	CASSGTNYNEQFF	-	many	TRBV28	TRBJ2-1
TGTGCCAGCAGGCTACCCGGACAGGGGAGCACAGATACGCAGTATTTT	CASRLPGQGSTDTQYF	TRBD1	-	TRBV28	TRBJ2-3
TGTGCCAGCAGCCATAAGGACTCTTACAATGAGCAGTTCTTC	CASSHKDSYNEQFF	-	many	TRBV7-9	TRBJ2-1
TGTGCCAGCAGTTTAGCTAGCGGGGGGAACTACGAGCAGTACTTC	CASSLASGGNYEQYF	TRBD2	many	TRBV27	TRBJ2-7
TGTGCCATCAGTGCGGCTGCCTTTGGCACAGATACGCAGTATTTT	CAISAAAFGTDTQYF	-	many	TRBV10-3	TRBJ2-3
TGCAGTGCTAGTGTTAGCGGGGGGGCCTCAGATACGCAGTATTTT	CSASVSGGASDTQYF	TRBD2	medium-sized	TRBV20-1	TRBJ2-3
TGTGCCAGCAGTACGACTAGCTTTGTCTCCTACGAGCAGTACTTC	CASSTTSFVSYEQYF	TRBD2	many	TRBV12-3/TRBV12-4	TRBJ2-7